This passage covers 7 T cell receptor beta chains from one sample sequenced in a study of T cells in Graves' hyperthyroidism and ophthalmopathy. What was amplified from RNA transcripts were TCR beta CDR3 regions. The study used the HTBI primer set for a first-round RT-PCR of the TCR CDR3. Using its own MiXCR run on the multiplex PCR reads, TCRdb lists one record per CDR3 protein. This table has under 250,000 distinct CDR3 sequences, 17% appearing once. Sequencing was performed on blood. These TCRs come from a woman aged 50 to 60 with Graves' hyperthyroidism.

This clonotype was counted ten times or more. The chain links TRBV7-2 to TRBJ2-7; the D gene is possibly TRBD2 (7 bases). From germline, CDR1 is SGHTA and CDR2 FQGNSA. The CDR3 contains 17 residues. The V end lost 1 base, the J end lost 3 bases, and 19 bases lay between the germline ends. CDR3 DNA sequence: TGTGCCAGCAGCTTAGGGGGTCGGGGGGCGCGGGACTACGAGCAGTACTTC. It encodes CASSLGGRGARDYEQYF.

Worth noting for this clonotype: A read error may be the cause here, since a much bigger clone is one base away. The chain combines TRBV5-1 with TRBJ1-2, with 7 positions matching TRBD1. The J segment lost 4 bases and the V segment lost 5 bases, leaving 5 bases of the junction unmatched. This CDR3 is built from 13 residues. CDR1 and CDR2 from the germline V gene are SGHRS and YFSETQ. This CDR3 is CASRVGQSYGYTF. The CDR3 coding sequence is TGCGCCAGCAGAGTGGGACAGAGCTATGGCTACACCTTC. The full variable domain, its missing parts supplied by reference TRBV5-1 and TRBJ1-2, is KAGVTQTPRYLIKTRGQQVTLSCSPISGHRSVSWYQQTPGQGLQFLFEYFSETQRNKGNFPGRFSGRQFSNSRSEMNVSTLELGDSALYLCASRVGQSYGYTFGSGTRLTVV.

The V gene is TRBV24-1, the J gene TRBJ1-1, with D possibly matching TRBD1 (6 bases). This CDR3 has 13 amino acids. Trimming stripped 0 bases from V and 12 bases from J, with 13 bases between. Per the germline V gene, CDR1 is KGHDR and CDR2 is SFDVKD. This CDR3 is CATSDLGHQGTFF. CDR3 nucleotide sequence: TGTGCCACCAGTGATTTGGGGCACCAGGGGACTTTCTTT.

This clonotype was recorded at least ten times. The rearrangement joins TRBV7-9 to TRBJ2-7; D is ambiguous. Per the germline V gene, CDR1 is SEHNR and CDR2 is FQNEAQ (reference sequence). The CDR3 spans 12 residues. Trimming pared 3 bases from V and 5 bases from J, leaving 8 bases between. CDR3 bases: TGTGCCAGCAGCTTTAACCCCAACGAGCAGTACTTC. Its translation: CASSFNPNEQYF.

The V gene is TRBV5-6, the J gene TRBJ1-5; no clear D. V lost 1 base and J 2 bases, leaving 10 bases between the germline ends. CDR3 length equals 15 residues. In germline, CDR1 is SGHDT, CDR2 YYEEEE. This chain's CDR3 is CASSLIRFGNQPQHF. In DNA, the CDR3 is TGTGCCAGCAGCTTGATCCGGTTTGGCAATCAGCCCCAGCATTTT. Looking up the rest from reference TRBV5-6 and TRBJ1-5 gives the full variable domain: DAGVTQSPTHLIKTRGQQVTLRCSPKSGHDTVSWYQQALGQGPQFIFQYYEEEERQRGNFPDRFSGHQFPNYSSELNVNALLLGDSALYLCASSLIRFGNQPQHFGDGTRLSIL.

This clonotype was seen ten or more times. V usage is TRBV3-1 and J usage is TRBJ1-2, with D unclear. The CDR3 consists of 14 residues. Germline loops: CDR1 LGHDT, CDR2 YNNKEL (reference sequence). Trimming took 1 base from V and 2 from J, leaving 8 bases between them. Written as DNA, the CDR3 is TGTGCCAGCAGCCAAGCTAGTCGAAACTATGGCTACACCTTC. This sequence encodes CASSQASRNYGYTF.

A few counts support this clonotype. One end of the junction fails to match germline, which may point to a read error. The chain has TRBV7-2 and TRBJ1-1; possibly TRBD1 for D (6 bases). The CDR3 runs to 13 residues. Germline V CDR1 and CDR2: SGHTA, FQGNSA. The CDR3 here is CANSERQEPEAFF. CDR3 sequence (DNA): TGTGCCAACAGCGAAAGACAGGAACCCGAAGCTTTCTTT.